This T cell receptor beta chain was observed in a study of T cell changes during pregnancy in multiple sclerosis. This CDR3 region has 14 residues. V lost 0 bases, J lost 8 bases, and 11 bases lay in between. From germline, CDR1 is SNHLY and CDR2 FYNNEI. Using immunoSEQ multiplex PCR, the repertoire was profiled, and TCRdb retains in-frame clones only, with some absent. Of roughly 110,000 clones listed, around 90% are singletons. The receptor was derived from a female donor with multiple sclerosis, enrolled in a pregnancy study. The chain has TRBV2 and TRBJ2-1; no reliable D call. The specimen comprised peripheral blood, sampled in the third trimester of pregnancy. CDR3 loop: CASSEALPRDEQFF. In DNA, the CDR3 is TGTGCCAGCAGTGAAGCGCTACCTCGGGATGAGCAGTTCTTC.